The present T cell receptor beta chain was sequenced within a study of spatial heterogeneity in lung cancer. As for the study in general: Taken at a median of approximately 2 years after resection, follow-up PBMC samples underwent sequencing when available.

The time point here: blood at routine non-recurrence follow-up after resection. The input material, whole RNA from tumor, nontumor lung or frozen PBMC, was sequenced unsorted. TCR cDNA molecules were tagged individually, and each one carried a unique molecular identifier. TCRdb itself ran the 5' RACE reads through MiXCR, one entry per CDR3 protein. The table has approximately 110,000 distinct CDR3 sequences, approximately 11% seen once. This CDR3 spans 14 amino acids. The V gene lost 1 base and the J gene lost 7 bases, with 13 bases spanning the gap. Germline loops: CDR1 LGHNA, CDR2 YSLEER. The sequencing here drew on PBMCs, taken at follow-up. The genes are TRBV4-3 and TRBJ2-5; D not resolved. This clonotype originated in a female donor with early-stage non-small cell lung cancer. The CDR3, as DNA: TGCGCCAGCAGCCAAGTTTATGGGCCGGGGACCCAGTACTTC. Translating gives CASSQVYGPGTQYF.